This T cell receptor beta chain was sequenced for a study of blood T cells in healthy people across ages. Every participating donor contributed about 10 milliliters of peripheral blood through a draw. The V gene's germline CDR1 is SEHNR and CDR2 FQNEAQ (reference sequence). Trimming cost V 4 bases and J 0 bases; bases outside gene matches: 8. The CDR3 is 16 residues long. The second PCR ran roughly 7 to 11 cycles with a sample-barcoded 5' primer and J-beta primers. Unique molecular identifiers of 12 random nucleotides labeled each cDNA. Each single sample gave us at least 3 million CDR3-containing paired-end reads. MiXCR was run by TCRdb on the 5' RACE reads, yielding one entry per CDR3 protein. Among about 930,000 distinct CDR3 sequences, under 35% were seen once, and the ten largest hold 10%. These data also formed part of another study, on T cells of mothers and their children. That work contributes: Using around 1.6 ug per 15 ul, all extracted RNA underwent cDNA synthesis.

The clonotype comes from a woman between 40 and 55 years old in good health. Sequencing was performed on blood. The chain employs TRBV7-9 and TRBJ2-7; 8 bases line up with TRBD1. CDR3 DNA: TGTGCCAGCAGCTCCATCGGGACAGGTAACTCCTACGAGCAGTACTTC. Translation gives CASSSIGTGNSYEQYF.